These 27 T cell receptor beta chains share one sample of origin, sequenced in a study of a mutant IDH1 vaccine in newly diagnosed glioma. Only in-frame clones appear in the TCRdb table, and some are missing; sequencing was by immunoSEQ multiplex PCR. The table lists about 34,000 clones, around 80% of them singletons. Noted time point: baseline, week 1 (first vaccination visit). Treatment specified: pre-vaccination baseline after standard-of-care therapy. The starting material was peripheral blood mononuclear cells (PBMCs), obtained from a glioma patient treated with radiotherapy, temozolomide or both. These receptors were collected from a man aged 45-65 years with glioma. Some clones in this sample may be carry-over from other donors' samples.

The V gene is TRBV29-1, the J gene TRBJ2-7, with 9 nucleotides matching TRBD1. CDR1 is SQVTM and CDR2 is ANQGSEA in the germline V gene. CDR3 length: 13 residues. After removal of 7 bases from V and 2 bases from J, the junction contained 6 bases not matched to a gene. The CDR3 spells CSALQGAAYEQYF. The CDR3 nucleotides are TGCAGCGCTTTACAGGGGGCCGCCTACGAGCAGTACTTC.

V and J are TRBV4-2 and TRBJ2-2, with TRBD2 matching over 7 bases. Germline values: CDR1 LGHNA, CDR2 YNFKEQ. J lost 1 base, V lost 2 bases, and 4 bases had no gene match. This CDR3 is built from 16 residues. CDR3 residues: CASSQMGGQNTGELFF. Written as DNA, the CDR3 is TGTGCCAGCAGCCAAATGGGAGGGCAGAACACCGGGGAGCTGTTTTTT.

The chain links TRBV30 to TRBJ1-5; TRBD1 might be the D (5 bases). Trimming shortened V by 4 bases and J by 7 bases, and 14 bases separated the two germline ends. CDR3 size: 13 residues. The germline CDR1 and CDR2 sequences are GTSNPN and SVGIG (reference sequence). The DNA of the CDR3 is TGTGCCTGGAACGGGGCAGATAACCAGCCCCAGCATTTT. Protein product: CAWNGADNQPQHF. Together with reference TRBV30 and TRBJ1-5, the CDR3 gives the full variable domain: SQTIHQWPATLVQPVGSPLSLECTVEGTSNPNLYWYRQAAGRGLQLLFYSVGIGQISSEVPQNLSASRPQDRQFILSSKKLLLSDSGFYLCAWNGADNQPQHFGDGTRLSIL.

Judged by abundance, this clone is medium-sized (0.01 to 0.1%). V gene TRBV18 combines with J gene TRBJ2-7; 9 nucleotides align to TRBD1. CDR3 size: 13 residues. Unmatched junction bases numbered 4, after V lost 5 bases and J lost 5 bases. Germline loops: CDR1 KGHSH, CDR2 LQKENI. CDR3 bases: TGTGCCAGCTCAGCCCGACAGGGGGACGAGCAGTACTTC. This codes for CASSARQGDEQYF.

The J gene is TRBJ2-3, the V gene TRBV6-6, with D possibly matching TRBD2 (5 bases). Germline V gene data show CDR1 as MNHNY and CDR2 as SVGAGI (reference sequence). This CDR3 contains 13 residues. The V gene lost 5 bases and the J gene lost 6 bases, with 12 bases spanning the gap. CDR3 sequence: CASSPRPGDTQYF. The CDR3 coding sequence is TGTGCCAGCAGTCCCCGACCGGGGGATACGCAGTATTTT.

V usage is TRBV28 and J usage is TRBJ1-5; D gene uncertain. The CDR3 extends over 12 amino acids. V was shortened by 2 bases and J by 2 bases, with 1 base between the two germline ends. Germline CDR1 reads MDHEN; CDR2 reads SYDVKM. CDR3 protein: CASSLGNQPQHF. CDR3 in DNA: TGTGCCAGCAGTTTAGGCAATCAGCCCCAGCATTTT. The whole variable domain, remainder taken from reference TRBV28 and TRBJ1-5, is DVKVTQSSRYLVKRTGEKVFLECVQDMDHENMFWYRQDPGLGLRLIYFSYDVKMKEKGDIPEGYSVSREKKERFSLILESASTNQTSMYLCASSLGNQPQHFGDGTRLSIL.

This chain uses TRBV6-6 with TRBJ2-7; 8 bases are shared with TRBD1. Trimming removed 5 bases from V and 3 bases from J; junction bases left unmatched: 3. CDR3 size: 13 residues. Germline V lookup: CDR1 MNHNY, CDR2 SVGAGI (reference sequence). The CDR3 loop is CASSETGDYEQYF. The CDR3, as DNA: TGTGCCAGCAGTGAGACAGGGGACTACGAGCAGTACTTC.

The genes are TRBV6-5 and TRBJ1-2, with D perhaps TRBD1 (5 bases). The germline CDR1 and CDR2 sequences are MNHEY and SVGAGI. The CDR3 is 12 amino acids. The V end lost 6 bases, the J end lost 4 bases, and 9 bases lay between the germline ends. In nucleotides, the CDR3 is TGTGCCAGCAGGGAGGGACTCTATGGCTACACCTTC. Residues: CASREGLYGYTF.

The genes are TRBV7-9 and TRBJ2-7, with 9 bases identical to TRBD1. Trimming cost V 5 bases and J 2 bases; bases outside gene matches: 7. This CDR3 has 15 residues. Per germline, CDR1 SEHNR and CDR2 FQNEAQ (reference sequence). CDR3 region: CASSEQGAAPYEQYF. The CDR3 nucleotides read TGTGCCAGCAGCGAACAGGGGGCTGCACCCTACGAGCAGTACTTC.

This chain connects TRBV5-1 to TRBJ2-5; D gene uncertain. V was clipped by 0 bases and J by 5 bases, with 11 bases between them. Germline lookup yields CDR1 SGHRS and CDR2 YFSETQ. This CDR3 contains 14 residues. CDR3 nucleotide sequence: TGCGCCAGCAGCTTGGGGGATTTTGGGGAGACCCAGTACTTC. Residues: CASSLGDFGETQYF. The full variable domain, with the rest looked up from reference TRBV5-1 and TRBJ2-5, is KAGVTQTPRYLIKTRGQQVTLSCSPISGHRSVSWYQQTPGQGLQFLFEYFSETQRNKGNFPGRFSGRQFSNSRSEMNVSTLELGDSALYLCASSLGDFGETQYFGPGTRLLVL.

V is TRBV4-1 and J is TRBJ2-1, with unresolved D. The CDR3 runs to 16 residues. V was shortened by 1 base and J by 9 bases, with 19 bases between the two germline ends. Per germline, CDR1 MGHRA and CDR2 YSYEKL. The CDR3 region has the DNA TGCGCCAGCAGCCAAGGTCCCTACCCAATGCAACCTGAGCAGTTCTTC. It yields the protein CASSQGPYPMQPEQFF.

The V gene is TRBV10-3, the J gene TRBJ2-3; 7 nucleotides line up with TRBD2. The CDR3 loop spans 15 amino acids. Germline lookup yields CDR1 ENHRY and CDR2 SYGVKD. Losses at the gene ends were 7 bases for V and 3 bases for J; bases not matched to a gene: 10. DNA for the CDR3: TGTGCCATCACCAGAGCGGGACGTTCGACAGATACGCAGTATTTT. This codes for CAITRAGRSTDTQYF.

The rearrangement uses TRBV18 and TRBJ1-1; D is ambiguous. The CDR3 contains 14 residues. From germline, CDR1 is KGHSH and CDR2 LQKENI. The V and J ends lost 0 bases and 1 base respectively, with 6 bases between them. CDR3 nucleotide sequence: TGTGCCAGCTCACCACCGTACGGGAACACTGAAGCTTTCTTT. Translation: CASSPPYGNTEAFF.

This chain links TRBV18 with TRBJ2-4; no definite D call. V was pared by 4 bases and J by 0 bases, with 10 bases between. This CDR3 contains 15 residues. The germline V gene has CDR1 KGHSH and CDR2 LQKENI. This CDR3 is CASSQSGLAKNIQYF. The DNA for the CDR3 is TGTGCCAGCTCACAGTCCGGCCTAGCCAAAAACATTCAGTACTTC.

The chain recombines TRBV12-5 with TRBJ1-1, with D possibly matching TRBD1 (6 bases). This CDR3 has 16 residues. Trimming removed 4 bases from V and 1 base from J, with 16 bases in between. Germline CDR1 and CDR2: LGHNT and FRNRAP. CDR3 in amino acids: CASGSGQYRKNTEAFF. The CDR3 DNA follows: TGTGCTAGTGGTTCCGGACAGTATAGAAAGAACACTGAAGCTTTCTTT.

J is TRBJ2-3 and V is TRBV25-1; 7 bases map to TRBD1. With 4 bases clipped from V and 5 bases from J, the junction kept 9 bases outside the gene matches. Germline V lookup: CDR1 MGHDK, CDR2 SYGVNS. The CDR3 length is 15 residues. The CDR3 nucleotides read TGTGCCAGCAGTGTCGGCCGGACAGGAGGAGATACGCAGTATTTT. Residues: CASSVGRTGGDTQYF. Complete variable domain (other parts from reference TRBV25-1 and TRBJ2-3): EADIYQTPRYLVIGTGKKITLECSQTMGHDKMYWYQQDPGMELHLIHYSYGVNSTEKGDLSSESTVSRIRTEHFPLTLESARPSHTSQYLCASSVGRTGGDTQYFGPGTRLTVL.

This chain uses TRBV5-1 with TRBJ1-5, with D hard to call. Trimming removed 0 bases at V and 6 bases at J, with 4 bases between. Germline lookup yields CDR1 SGHRS and CDR2 YFSETQ. There are 12 residues in the CDR3. The CDR3 sequence: CASSLDGQPQHF. The CDR3 coding sequence is TGCGCCAGCAGCTTGGATGGTCAGCCCCAGCATTTT.

This clone has only a few counts. The chain couples TRBV14 to TRBJ1-1, with D perhaps TRBD1 (5 bases). CDR3 length: 14 amino acids. V lost 4 bases and J lost 4, with 13 bases in between. Germline V lookup: CDR1 SGHDN, CDR2 FVKESK. The CDR3 spells CASSPGGMSTEAFF. CDR3 sequence (DNA): TGTGCCAGCAGCCCGGGGGGGATGAGCACTGAAGCTTTCTTT.

The chain couples TRBV11-3 to TRBJ2-7; D possibly corresponds to TRBD1 (5 bases). The CDR3 totals 16 residues. Trimming shortened V by 0 bases and J by 2 bases, and 14 bases separated the two germline ends. Germline V lookup: CDR1 SGHNT, CDR2 YENEEA. The CDR3 nucleotides are TGTGCCAGCAGCTTAGATGACCGGACATACCCCTACGAGCAGTACTTC. This codes for CASSLDDRTYPYEQYF.

The rearrangement uses TRBV18 and TRBJ2-6; TRBD1 aligns across 8 bases. The CDR3 contains 19 residues. V lost 3 bases and J lost 1; bases outside the gene matches: 11. Per the germline V gene, CDR1 is KGHSH and CDR2 is LQKENI. CDR3 DNA sequence: TGTGCCAGCTCACCGTCCATAGTACAGGGGGAATCTGGGGCCAACGTCCTGACTTTC. Translation gives CASSPSIVQGESGANVLTF.

The chain employs TRBV7-2 and TRBJ1-2, with TRBD1 matching 7 bases. V lost 5 bases and J lost 8; bases outside the gene matches: 8. Germline V gives CDR1 SGHTA, CDR2 FQGNSA. The CDR3 contains 13 residues. CDR3 protein: CASSVGQEGGYTF. For the CDR3, the DNA is TGTGCCAGCAGCGTTGGACAGGAGGGCGGCTACACCTTC.

This chain connects TRBV4-1 to TRBJ2-7, with 7 bases identical to TRBD2. The ends lost 1 base at V and 2 bases at J; junction bases unmatched: 5. Germline V CDR1 and CDR2: MGHRA, YSYEKL. CDR3 length: 15 residues. In DNA, the CDR3 is TGCGCCAGCAGCCAAGCTGGGGGGGTCCCCTACGAGCAGTACTTC. It specifies CASSQAGGVPYEQYF.

The rearrangement joins TRBV6-5 to TRBJ1-1; unclear D gene. CDR1 is MNHEY, CDR2 SVGAGI, per germline. The length of the CDR3 is 12 residues. V was shortened by 2 bases and J by 1 base, with 2 bases between the two germline ends. The CDR3: CASSYRNTEAFF. The DNA of the CDR3 is TGTGCCAGCAGTTACCGGAACACTGAAGCTTTCTTT.

J is TRBJ1-2 and V is TRBV6-5; D remains ambiguous. The CDR3 is 15 amino acids. The V gene's germline CDR1 is MNHEY and CDR2 SVGAGI. The germline V and J ends were trimmed by 7 bases and 0 bases, with 15 bases remaining between them. The CDR3 region has the DNA TGTGCCAGCACTTCCCCTGGGCGAGCTAACTATGGCTACACCTTC. Translating gives CASTSPGRANYGYTF.

The genes are TRBV30 and TRBJ2-1; unclear D gene. The length of the CDR3 is 11 residues. The germline gives CDR1 GTSNPN, CDR2 SVGIG (reference sequence). Trimming took off 0 bases at V and 8 bases at J, with 5 bases between the two ends. CDR3 bases: TGTGCCTGGAGTGTAAGATATGAGCAGTTCTTC. Translated, it gives CAWSVRYEQFF.

The sample holds one count of this clone. The genes are TRBV10-3 and TRBJ1-1, with a weak D call TRBD1 (5 bases). Trimming stripped 8 bases from V and 1 base from J, with 17 bases between. The CDR3 is 15 residues long. Germline values: CDR1 ENHRY, CDR2 SYGVKD. Here the CDR3 reads CAISDLVGGNTEAFF. CDR3 coding DNA: TGTGCCATCTCCGACTTGGTGGGGGGGAACACTGAAGCTTTCTTT.

V and J are TRBV7-2 and TRBJ1-5; D is ambiguous. Germline V lookup: CDR1 SGHTA, CDR2 FQGNSA. CDR3 length: 14 residues. V was pared by 5 bases and J by 3 bases, with 11 bases between. The CDR3 sequence: CASSLTPFNQPQHF. CDR3 sequence (DNA): TGTGCCAGCAGCCTTACACCTTTCAATCAGCCCCAGCATTTT.